This T cell receptor (beta chain) was identified in a study of T cell repertoires in cytomegalovirus infection. Study information: Both a matching HLA type and CMV infection were indicated by public TCR beta signatures. Study observations and caveats: Clonotype analysis showed dominance of the ex vivo response by HLA-C-restricted CMV-specific TCR beta clonotypes. Summed frequency of shared TCR beta families picked out CMV carriers who also had the relevant HLA.

MiXCR, applied by TCRdb to the reads, yields one record per CDR3 protein. The repertoire consists of approximately 150,000 distinct CDR3 sequences, with about 6.5% occurring once and the leading ten covering approximately 18%. This clonotype has just one count. Its antigen is currently unknown. The CDR3 is 18 residues long. Germline-derived CDR1 and CDR2 are LNHDA and SQIVND (reference sequence). V was clipped by 6 bases and J by 0 bases, with 18 bases between them. This TCR was recovered from a human donor in good health (CMV status not recorded). Some clones in this sample may be carry-over from other donors' samples. Sequences were obtained from PBMCs. The chain carries TRBV19 and TRBJ2-6, with D maybe TRBD2 (7 bases). The DNA of the CDR3 is TGTGCCAGTAGCCTTAAGGGGGGGGGCTACTCTGGGGCCAACGTCCTGACTTTC. Translated, it gives CASSLKGGGYSGANVLTF.